These 26 T cell receptor beta chains came from one sample sequenced in a study of T-cell reconstitution after alpha-beta-depleted transplantation in children. Unique molecular identifiers were used in preparing the TCRbeta library. TCRdb re-called the PCR reads through MiXCR, storing one row per CDR3 protein. In the table there are fewer than 550,000 distinct CDR3 sequences, 11% of which are singletons. The sample here was PBMCs, mostly from graft donor cells, taken 180 days after TCRalphabeta/CD19-depleted stem cell transplant. Receptors originate from a female patient between 2 and 15 years old who had a stem cell transplant for aplastic anemia, so the T cells may come from the graft donor.

This clonotype was recorded a few times. CDR3 DNA sequence: TGCGCCAGCAGCTTGGCCCGACAGGGATACCTCAGCTCCTACGAGCAGTACTTC. It yields the protein CASSLARQGYLSSYEQYF. The chain has TRBV5-1 and TRBJ2-7; 7 bases are shared with TRBD1. This CDR3 spans 18 amino acids. Germline loops: CDR1 SGHRS, CDR2 YFSETQ. The J segment lost 0 bases and the V segment lost 0 bases, leaving 12 bases of the junction unmatched.

This clonotype was counted many times. The V call is TRBV6-2 or TRBV6-3, the J call TRBJ1-2; D unclear. The CDR3 contains 16 residues. Deletions cut 5 bases from V and 3 bases from J, with 19 bases between. Germline values: CDR1 MNHEY, CDR2 SVGEGT. CDR3 coding DNA: TGTGCCAGCAGTCCCTGGGAGACGGCCGCTTACTATGGCTACACCTTC. As protein: CASSPWETAAYYGYTF.

This clonotype was detected only a few times. The chain combines TRBV20-1 with TRBJ2-5; D not resolved. The V end was cut by 1 base, the J end by 2 bases, with 11 bases between. This CDR3 comprises 14 residues. CDR1 is DFQATT and CDR2 is SNEGSKA in the germline V gene (reference sequence). CDR3 sequence: CSARVPPSQETQYF. The CDR3 nucleotides read TGCAGTGCTAGAGTCCCTCCGTCGCAAGAGACCCAGTACTTC.

This rearrangement joins TRBV6-1 to TRBJ1-5; the D is unclear. The CDR3 spans 11 residues. V was cut by 3 bases and J by 6 bases, with 3 bases left in between. Germline CDR1 is MNHNS and CDR2 is SASEGT. CDR3 loop: CASSDFQPQHF. Written as DNA, the CDR3 is TGTGCCAGCAGTGATTTTCAGCCCCAGCATTTT.

This clonotype appeared a few times. The chain uses TRBV5-1 and TRBJ2-1, with D possibly being TRBD2 (7 bases). The CDR3 is 12 amino acids. V was trimmed by 4 bases and J by 11 bases, leaving 13 bases between them. The germline V gene encodes CDR1 SGHRS and CDR2 YFSETQ. This CDR3 is CASSPGGSKQFF. In nucleotides, the CDR3 is TGCGCCAGCAGCCCGGGGGGCTCAAAGCAGTTCTTC.

Only a few counts were recorded for this clonotype. The chain has TRBV20-1 and TRBJ1-5; no definite D call. CDR1 is DFQATT, CDR2 SNEGSKA, per germline (reference sequence). V lost 2 bases to trimming and J lost 6 bases, with 8 bases between them. The CDR3 loop spans 12 amino acids. CDR3 sequence reads: CSARRSTQPQHF. In nucleotides, the CDR3 is TGCAGTGCTAGAAGGAGTACTCAGCCCCAGCATTTT.

This rearrangement joins TRBV19 to TRBJ2-7; 8 bases fit TRBD2. CDR1 LNHDA and CDR2 SQIVND come from the germline V gene (reference sequence). There are 15 residues in the CDR3. V shed 3 bases and J 4 bases; nucleotides not matched to a gene: 8. In nucleotides, the CDR3 is TGTGCCAGTAGTATGACCGTAGCGGGAAGGTACGAGCAGTACTTC. Encoded protein: CASSMTVAGRYEQYF.

This clonotype appeared a few times. CDR3: CASSVRTGGIQPQHF. The CDR3 nucleotides read TGTGCCAGCAGTGTCCGGACAGGGGGAATTCAGCCCCAGCATTTT. V and J are TRBV12-3 or TRBV12-4 and TRBJ1-5, with 10 bases matching TRBD1. The CDR3 totals 15 residues. Losses at the gene ends were 5 bases for V and 6 bases for J; bases not matched to a gene: 7.

J is TRBJ1-2 and V is TRBV4-3; D possibly corresponds to TRBD1 (6 bases). Germline V gene data show CDR1 as LGHNA and CDR2 as YSLEER. CDR3 size: 16 residues. The V end was cut by 8 bases, the J end by 4 bases, with 23 bases between. The CDR3 region is CASQCPRGWTRYGYTF. DNA of the CDR3: TGCGCCAGCCAATGTCCCAGGGGCTGGACGCGCTATGGCTACACCTTC.

To note about this clonotype: The junction departs from the called germline gene at one end, perhaps through a read error. The chain recombines TRBV28 with TRBJ2-1; D gene uncertain. Germline loops: CDR1 MDHEN, CDR2 SYDVKM. The CDR3 sequence is 15 residues long. CDR3 in amino acids: CAGSPLESSYNEQFF. In DNA form, the CDR3 reads TGTGCCGGCAGTCCTCTAGAGAGCTCCTACAATGAGCAGTTCTTC.

This clonotype was recorded a few times. V is TRBV10-3 and J is TRBJ2-7, with unresolved D. Germline V lookup: CDR1 ENHRY, CDR2 SYGVKD. Deletions cut 4 bases from V and 2 bases from J, with 9 bases between. The CDR3 totals 13 residues. CDR3 sequence: CAISAGRTYEQYF. As DNA, the CDR3 is TGTGCCATCAGTGCGGGCAGAACCTACGAGCAGTACTTC.

This clonotype was counted a few times. This chain uses TRBV29-1 with TRBJ2-5; a weak D match, TRBD1 (5 bases). Germline lookup yields CDR1 SQVTM and CDR2 ANQGSEA. Trimming removed 4 bases from V and 0 bases from J, with 12 bases in between. This CDR3 comprises 14 residues. The CDR3 DNA follows: TGCAGCGTTGGGCAGTGGGGCAACCAAGAGACCCAGTACTTC. Protein: CSVGQWGNQETQYF.

J is TRBJ1-2 and V is TRBV19, with D perhaps matching TRBD1 (6 bases). CDR1 and CDR2 from the germline V gene are LNHDA and SQIVND (reference sequence). Trimming removed 3 bases at V and 7 bases at J, with 18 bases between. The CDR3 length is 15 residues. The CDR3 bases are TGTGCCAGTAGTATCGAGGCCTGGGGACATACTGGCTACACCTTC. Residues: CASSIEAWGHTGYTF.

At least ten counts were recorded for this clonotype. The chain carries TRBV5-1 and TRBJ1-1; D might be TRBD1 (6 bases). CDR1 and CDR2 (germline): SGHRS, YFSETQ. V was trimmed by 0 bases and J by 0 bases, leaving 12 bases between them. This CDR3 comprises 16 residues. CDR3 DNA: TGCGCCAGCAGCTTGGGCCCAGGGGCCATGAACACTGAAGCTTTCTTT. Encoded protein: CASSLGPGAMNTEAFF.

This clonotype has only a few counts. This chain connects TRBV5-1 to TRBJ2-6; D remains ambiguous. The V gene's germline CDR1 is SGHRS and CDR2 YFSETQ. V was trimmed by 4 bases and J by 0 bases, leaving 14 bases between them. CDR3 length: 17 amino acids. The CDR3, as DNA: TGCGCCAGCAGCCCTCAATTTTTTGTCTCTGGGGCCAACGTCCTGACTTTC. The encoded protein is CASSPQFFVSGANVLTF. The whole variable domain, filled in from reference TRBV5-1 and TRBJ2-6, reads KAGVTQTPRYLIKTRGQQVTLSCSPISGHRSVSWYQQTPGQGLQFLFEYFSETQRNKGNFPGRFSGRQFSNSRSEMNVSTLELGDSALYLCASSPQFFVSGANVLTFGAGSRLTVL.

This chain joins TRBV7-2 and TRBJ2-7; 8 nucleotides match TRBD1. CDR1 and CDR2 from the germline V gene are SGHTA and FQGNSA. Trimming cost V 5 bases and J 3 bases; bases outside gene matches: 6. CDR3 size: 14 residues. The CDR3 here is CASSARQGYYEQYF. As DNA, the CDR3 is TGTGCCAGCAGCGCCAGACAGGGGTACTACGAGCAGTACTTC.

In its sample, this clonotype was seen a few times. CDR3 sequence reads: CSVDLFEQFF. CDR3 sequence (DNA): TGCAGCGTTGATCTCTTTGAGCAGTTCTTC. This rearrangement joins TRBV29-1 to TRBJ2-1; no clear D gene. The V gene's germline CDR1 is SQVTM and CDR2 ANQGSEA. This CDR3 spans 10 amino acids. V dropped 3 bases and J dropped 9 bases, with 6 bases sitting between them.

The V gene is TRBV20-1, the J gene TRBJ2-5; 14 bases align to TRBD2. The CDR3 length is 15 residues. Germline V gene sequence: CDR1 DFQATT, CDR2 SNEGSKA (reference sequence). J was trimmed by 4 bases and V by 3 bases; bases with no gene match: 4. Written as DNA, the CDR3 is TGCAGTGCTAGGACTAGCGGGAGGGTACGAGAGACCCAGTACTTC. Protein: CSARTSGRVRETQYF.

At least ten counts were recorded for this clonotype. This rearrangement joins TRBV12-3 or TRBV12-4 to TRBJ2-2, with TRBD2 matching 7 bases. The length of the CDR3 is 16 residues. V trimming: 3 bases; J trimming: 3 bases; junction bases outside the gene matches: 7. The CDR3, as DNA: TGTGCCAGCAGTTTTTGGCGGGAGTGGTACACCGGGGAGCTGTTTTTT. It codes for CASSFWREWYTGELFF.

This clonotype has only one observation. V usage is TRBV5-1 and J usage is TRBJ1-1; D is ambiguous. CDR1 and CDR2 from the germline V gene are SGHRS and YFSETQ. The CDR3 runs 13 residues. Trimming took off 8 bases at V and 3 bases at J, with 14 bases between the two ends. CDR3 in DNA: TGCGCCAGTTCCCACATCGGGCACACTGAAGCTTTCTTT. Translation gives CASSHIGHTEAFF.

This clonotype was counted only a few times. The rearrangement uses TRBV5-6 and TRBJ2-1; D not resolved. CDR3 length equals 15 residues. The V gene lost 1 base and the J gene lost 1 base, with 9 bases spanning the gap. CDR1 SGHDT and CDR2 YYEEEE come from the germline V gene. This chain's CDR3 is CASSLISPSYNEQFF. The CDR3 nucleotides read TGTGCCAGCAGCTTGATTAGCCCTTCCTACAATGAGCAGTTCTTC.

This clonotype has more than one count but fewer than ten. V and J are TRBV5-5 and TRBJ1-6; weak D call: TRBD1 (5 bases). Trimming left V 4 bases short and J 4 bases short, with 15 bases between. This CDR3 comprises 16 residues. Germline V gene data show CDR1 as SGHKS and CDR2 as YYEKEE (reference sequence). As DNA, the CDR3 is TGTGCCAGCAGCCCATGGGGACGGAAATATAATTCACCCCTCCACTTT. Its protein is CASSPWGRKYNSPLHF.

Many counts were recorded for this clonotype. The chain recombines TRBV20-1 with TRBJ2-7, with D perhaps TRBD1 (5 bases). The CDR3 length is 12 residues. Trimming took off 5 bases at V and 5 bases at J, with 13 bases between the two ends. CDR1 and CDR2 from the germline V gene are DFQATT and SNEGSKA (reference sequence). Here the CDR3 DNA reads TGCAGTGCTTGCCAGGGCCCAGACGAGCAGTACTTC. The encoded protein is CSACQGPDEQYF.

This chain joins TRBV7-9 and TRBJ1-3, with unresolved D. Trimming shortened V by 3 bases and J by 0 bases, and 12 bases separated the two germline ends. This CDR3 is 16 amino acids long. The germline V gene encodes CDR1 SEHNR and CDR2 FQNEAQ (reference sequence). The DNA for the CDR3 is TGTGCCAGCAGCTTTCGGCCCCAATACTCTGGAAACACCATATATTTT. Its protein product is CASSFRPQYSGNTIYF.

The chain couples TRBV10-3 to TRBJ2-3; D is uncertain. The CDR3 consists of 13 residues. The germline V gene encodes CDR1 ENHRY and CDR2 SYGVKD. With 7 bases removed from V and 4 bases from J, the gap between germline ends came to 12 bases. CDR3 region: CAINTQSADTQYF. In nucleotides, the CDR3 is TGTGCCATCAATACGCAGTCGGCAGATACGCAGTATTTT.

In this sample, this clonotype turned up a few times. The chain joins TRBV4-3 to TRBJ2-1, with D uncertain. V dropped 0 bases and J dropped 4 bases, with 7 bases sitting between them. This CDR3 has 14 residues. Per the germline V gene, CDR1 is LGHNA and CDR2 is YSLEER. CDR3 loop: CASSQEQRYNEQFF. In DNA form, the CDR3 reads TGCGCCAGCAGCCAAGAACAGAGATACAATGAGCAGTTCTTC.